This TCR beta chain was found in a study of T-cell reconstitution after alpha-beta-depleted transplantation in children. Study-level results: Surviving thymic progenitors and recipient T cells were the source of high TCRbeta diversity at day 60 in some patients. A year had passed since transplant, and T-cell counts and diversity by then came mostly from newly produced T cells. By about two months after transplant, alpha-beta T cells reportedly arose from several hundred graft clones that had expanded.

CDR1 DFQATT and CDR2 SNEGSKA come from the germline V gene (reference sequence). This CDR3 has 14 amino acids. V shed 3 bases, J shed 5 bases, and the junction held 9 bases outside the gene matches. For TCRbeta, the library was prepared with unique molecular identifiers. One entry per CDR3 protein, called by TCRdb with MiXCR from the PCR reads. The sample consists of around 580,000 distinct CDR3 sequences, 20% to 25% of them appearing once. This clonotype was seen many times. Its antigen is unknown. This chain uses TRBV20-1 with TRBJ2-7; TRBD1 aligns across 8 bases. The receptor was derived from a boy under two years old who had a stem cell transplant for acute myeloid leukemia, so the T cells may come from the graft donor. Specimen: PBMCs, mostly from graft donor cells, collected 360 days after TCRalphabeta/CD19-depleted stem cell transplant. The CDR3 DNA sequence: TGCAGTGCTAGGGTACGGGGACAGGTCCACGAGCAGTACTTC. It codes for CSARVRGQVHEQYF.